These T cell receptor beta chains were read from a single sample in a study of OX40 agonist ivuxolimab in advanced cancers. Profiled with immunoSEQ multiplex PCR; TCRdb holds only in-frame clones, not every one. Here the sample spans 30,000 to 45,000 clones, more than 75% being singletons. Sample: CD4+ or CD8+ T cells sorted from blood, taken in a trial of the OX40 agonist ivuxolimab. The receptors were gathered from an adult with an advanced solid tumor such as melanoma, head and neck, liver or kidney cancer. The CDR3 runs from the conserved cysteine through the conserved F or W. Each record gives: D gene, V gene, clone size, J gene, CDR3 DNA, CDR3 protein. The D gene is left open where the match is weak. Clone sizes are given selectively: once, few, many, or a class where the clone is expanded.

d_call: TRBD1
v_call: TRBV19
clone_size: NA
j_call: TRBJ2-1
cdr3_nt: TGTGCCACAGAAGACAGGGGGACGATTGAGCAGTTCTTC
cdr3_aa: CATEDRGTIEQFF

d_call: NA
v_call: TRBV19
clone_size: NA
j_call: TRBJ2-5
cdr3_nt: TGTGCCAGTAGTAGTGGGCAGGGGATAGAGACCCAGTACTTC
cdr3_aa: CASSSGQGIETQYF

d_call: NA
v_call: TRBV7-2
clone_size: NA
j_call: TRBJ2-5
cdr3_nt: TGTGCCAGCAGCTTACAAGAGACCCAGTACTTC
cdr3_aa: CASSLQETQYF

d_call: NA
v_call: TRBV10-1
clone_size: NA
j_call: TRBJ2-2
cdr3_nt: TGCGCCAGCAGTGCTGGGGCGCCCACCGGGGAGCTGTTTTTT
cdr3_aa: CASSAGAPTGELFF

d_call: NA
v_call: TRBV18
clone_size: NA
j_call: TRBJ1-2
cdr3_nt: TGTGCCAGCTCCCCCTCTGTAGGGGGGGACTATGGCTACACCTTC
cdr3_aa: CASSPSVGGDYGYTF

d_call: TRBD2
v_call: TRBV5-1
clone_size: NA
j_call: TRBJ2-1
cdr3_nt: TGCGCCAGCAGCTTGGATGTAGCGGGAGTTTTGAATGAGCAGTTCTTC
cdr3_aa: CASSLDVAGVLNEQFF

d_call: NA
v_call: TRBV19
clone_size: NA
j_call: TRBJ2-3
cdr3_nt: TGTGCCACTTTCACCGGCGTAGCCACAGATACGCAGTATTTT
cdr3_aa: CATFTGVATDTQYF

d_call: NA
v_call: TRBV6-5
clone_size: NA
j_call: TRBJ1-4
cdr3_nt: TGTGCCAGCAGTTACCGGAGGGCAACTAATGAAAAACTGTTTTTT
cdr3_aa: CASSYRRATNEKLFF

d_call: TRBD1
v_call: TRBV5-8
clone_size: NA
j_call: TRBJ1-4
cdr3_nt: TGTGCCAGCAGGATGACAGGGGGAGAAGAAAAACTGTTTTTT
cdr3_aa: CASRMTGGEEKLFF

d_call: NA
v_call: TRBV18
clone_size: NA
j_call: TRBJ1-5
cdr3_nt: TGTGCCAGCTCACCGTCGGACGAGAGGCAGCCCCAGCATTTT
cdr3_aa: CASSPSDERQPQHF

d_call: NA
v_call: TRBV7-2
clone_size: NA
j_call: TRBJ1-3
cdr3_nt: TGTGCCAGCAGCTCAATGGCCTCTGGAAACACCATATATTTT
cdr3_aa: CASSSMASGNTIYF

d_call: NA
v_call: TRBV9
clone_size: once
j_call: TRBJ2-3
cdr3_nt: TGTGCCAGCACCCCCGGTGGTGGGGATACGCAGTATTTT
cdr3_aa: CASTPGGGDTQYF

d_call: TRBD1
v_call: TRBV6-6
clone_size: NA
j_call: TRBJ1-5
cdr3_nt: TGTGCCAGCAGCTCAGGGGGACAGACCAATCAGCCCCAGCATTTT
cdr3_aa: CASSSGGQTNQPQHF

d_call: NA
v_call: TRBV9
clone_size: NA
j_call: TRBJ2-6
cdr3_nt: TGTGCCAGCAGCTCCCAGTTGGCCGACGGGGCCAACGTCCTGACTTTC
cdr3_aa: CASSSQLADGANVLTF

d_call: TRBD2
v_call: TRBV7-9
clone_size: NA
j_call: TRBJ2-3
cdr3_nt: TGTGCCAGCAGCGCGGGACTAGCGGGAGCAGATACGCAGTATTTT
cdr3_aa: CASSAGLAGADTQYF

d_call: NA
v_call: TRBV6-6
clone_size: NA
j_call: TRBJ1-1
cdr3_nt: TGTGCCAGCAGTTACCAACCCCATAACACTGAAGCTTTCTTT
cdr3_aa: CASSYQPHNTEAFF

d_call: NA
v_call: TRBV19
clone_size: NA
j_call: TRBJ1-1
cdr3_nt: TGTGCCAGTAGTACCCAAGCCGGGGGGAACACTGAAGCTTTCTTT
cdr3_aa: CASSTQAGGNTEAFF

d_call: NA
v_call: TRBV4-1
clone_size: NA
j_call: TRBJ2-2
cdr3_nt: TGCGCCAGCAGCCAAGATTCACAGCTCACCGGGGAGCTGTTTTTT
cdr3_aa: CASSQDSQLTGELFF

d_call: NA
v_call: TRBV19
clone_size: NA
j_call: TRBJ1-1
cdr3_nt: TGTGCCAGTAGTATGCGGCGGAGGGAAGGGAGGGTCACTGAAGCTTTCTTT
cdr3_aa: CASSMRRREGRVTEAFF

d_call: NA
v_call: TRBV28
clone_size: NA
j_call: TRBJ2-3
cdr3_nt: TGTGCCAGCAGTTTTCTACCCCTGACAGCAGCAGATACGCAGTATTTT
cdr3_aa: CASSFLPLTAADTQYF

d_call: TRBD2
v_call: TRBV12-5
clone_size: NA
j_call: TRBJ2-2
cdr3_nt: TGTGCTAGTGGCCCGGGACGGCTAGCGGGAGACACCGGGGAGCTGTTTTTT
cdr3_aa: CASGPGRLAGDTGELFF

d_call: NA
v_call: TRBV7-3
clone_size: NA
j_call: TRBJ1-3
cdr3_nt: TGTGCCAGCAGCCTGACAGCCTCTGGAAACACCATATATTTT
cdr3_aa: CASSLTASGNTIYF

d_call: NA
v_call: TRBV18
clone_size: NA
j_call: TRBJ1-6
cdr3_nt: TGTGCCAGCTCCCTCCGGGACGGGAATTCACCCCTCCACTTT
cdr3_aa: CASSLRDGNSPLHF

d_call: TRBD2
v_call: TRBV6-1
clone_size: NA
j_call: TRBJ2-2
cdr3_nt: TGTGCCAGCAGTGAAGTGGTTAGCGGGGGGCGTACCGGGGAGCTGTTTTTT
cdr3_aa: CASSEVVSGGRTGELFF

d_call: TRBD1
v_call: TRBV7-8
clone_size: NA
j_call: TRBJ1-2
cdr3_nt: TGTGCCAGCAGCCCCCCGGGACAGCTCTATGGCTACACCTTC
cdr3_aa: CASSPPGQLYGYTF

d_call: NA
v_call: TRBV7-8
clone_size: NA
j_call: TRBJ2-3
cdr3_nt: TGTGCCAGCGGGGGGTCTAAGGATACGCAGTATTTT
cdr3_aa: CASGGSKDTQYF

d_call: TRBD1
v_call: TRBV2
clone_size: NA
j_call: TRBJ2-3
cdr3_nt: TGTGCCAGCAGTGTTGGACAGGCAGATTACACAGATACGCAGTATTTT
cdr3_aa: CASSVGQADYTDTQYF

d_call: TRBD2
v_call: TRBV4-1
clone_size: NA
j_call: TRBJ2-5
cdr3_nt: TGCGCCAGCAGCCGACAACTAGCGGGAGGGCCGGAGACCCAGTACTTC
cdr3_aa: CASSRQLAGGPETQYF

d_call: NA
v_call: TRBV10-3
clone_size: NA
j_call: TRBJ1-2
cdr3_nt: TGTGCCATCAGCGCAGGGGACCGAAATTATGGCTACACCTTC
cdr3_aa: CAISAGDRNYGYTF

d_call: NA
v_call: TRBV9
clone_size: NA
j_call: TRBJ1-1
cdr3_nt: TGTGCCAGCAGCGTAGTACCCCAGGGAAGTACTGAAGCTTTCTTT
cdr3_aa: CASSVVPQGSTEAFF

d_call: TRBD1
v_call: TRBV28
clone_size: NA
j_call: TRBJ1-5
cdr3_nt: TGTGCCAGCAGCTCCTCAGGGGGCGGACATTATAGCAATCAGCCCCAGCATTTT
cdr3_aa: CASSSSGGGHYSNQPQHF

d_call: TRBD2
v_call: TRBV6-4
clone_size: NA
j_call: TRBJ2-2
cdr3_nt: TGTGCCAGCAGTGAGCTAGCGGGAGGCACCGGGGAGCTGTTTTTT
cdr3_aa: CASSELAGGTGELFF

d_call: NA
v_call: TRBV2
clone_size: NA
j_call: TRBJ1-3
cdr3_nt: TGTGCCAGCAGCTACGGACACATATACAGCTCTGGAAACACCATATATTTT
cdr3_aa: CASSYGHIYSSGNTIYF

d_call: NA
v_call: TRBV10-2
clone_size: NA
j_call: TRBJ2-1
cdr3_nt: TGCGCCAGCAGTGCTAGCGATAATGAGCAGTTCTTC
cdr3_aa: CASSASDNEQFF

d_call: TRBD1
v_call: TRBV19
clone_size: NA
j_call: TRBJ1-2
cdr3_nt: TGTGCCAGTAGTATGACAGGGGGAGCTAACTATGGCTACACCTTC
cdr3_aa: CASSMTGGANYGYTF

d_call: NA
v_call: TRBV6-5
clone_size: NA
j_call: TRBJ1-1
cdr3_nt: TGTGCCAGCAGTTTGGAGTCCAGGGTGGACACTGAAGCTTTCTTT
cdr3_aa: CASSLESRVDTEAFF

d_call: TRBD2
v_call: TRBV7-8
clone_size: NA
j_call: TRBJ2-3
cdr3_nt: TGTGCCAGCAGCCGGGTGAGCGGGGTAACAGATACGCAGTATTTT
cdr3_aa: CASSRVSGVTDTQYF

d_call: TRBD2
v_call: TRBV6-1
clone_size: NA
j_call: TRBJ2-7
cdr3_nt: TGTGCCAGCAGTGAACTAGCGGGCATAGACGAGCAGTACTTC
cdr3_aa: CASSELAGIDEQYF

d_call: NA
v_call: TRBV28
clone_size: few
j_call: TRBJ1-1
cdr3_nt: TGTGCCAGCAGTTTGGGAGGGAACACTGAAGCTTTCTTT
cdr3_aa: CASSLGGNTEAFF

d_call: NA
v_call: TRBV7-3
clone_size: NA
j_call: TRBJ2-5
cdr3_nt: TGTGCCAGCAGCTTGCAAGAGACCCAGTACTTC
cdr3_aa: CASSLQETQYF

d_call: NA
v_call: TRBV7-2
clone_size: few
j_call: TRBJ2-5
cdr3_nt: TGTGCCAGCAGCTTATCCTTTGGGGAGACCCAGTACTTC
cdr3_aa: CASSLSFGETQYF

d_call: TRBD2
v_call: TRBV19
clone_size: NA
j_call: TRBJ2-2
cdr3_nt: TGTGCCAGTAGCCAGCGGGAGATGGCCGGGGAGCTGTTTTTT
cdr3_aa: CASSQREMAGELFF

d_call: NA
v_call: TRBV28
clone_size: NA
j_call: TRBJ1-2
cdr3_nt: TGTGCCAGCAGTTCCTTGAAAGGCTACACCTTC
cdr3_aa: CASSSLKGYTF

d_call: TRBD1
v_call: TRBV4-1
clone_size: once
j_call: TRBJ1-5
cdr3_nt: TGCGCCAGCAGCCCCGGAAGATTACCGGGACAGGGGGCCCAGCCCCAGCATTTT
cdr3_aa: CASSPGRLPGQGAQPQHF